The 3 T cell receptor beta chains presented below share a single source sample, sequenced in a study of T cell repertoires in cytomegalovirus infection. No antigen is known for these receptors. From the reads, TCRdb called clonotypes with MiXCR, one entry per CDR3 protein. The table has about 310,000 distinct CDR3 sequences, around 25% seen once; the top ten hold less than 15%. Here the sequenced sample was cultured PBMCs, taken from culture after CMV antigen stimulation. The receptors here all came from a human donor in good health (CMV status not recorded). Some clones in this sample may be carry-over from other donors' samples.

This clonotype was counted a few times. This chain links TRBV7-8 with TRBJ1-4; D is undetermined. The CDR3 is 18 amino acids. V shed 1 base and J shed 2 bases, with 17 bases lying between them. In germline, CDR1 is SGHVS, CDR2 FQNEAQ. This chain's CDR3 is CASSLVGGSLATNEKLFF. In DNA form, the CDR3 reads TGTGCCAGCAGCTTAGTCGGTGGATCGCTGGCGACTAATGAAAAACTGTTTTTT.

The chain uses TRBV2 and TRBJ2-4; D is possibly TRBD1 (8 bases). The V end was cut by 6 bases, the J end by 7 bases, with 22 bases between. Germline V gene data show CDR1 as SNHLY and CDR2 as FYNNEI. The CDR3 consists of 16 residues. This chain's CDR3 is CASRGGTGERGNIQYF. The CDR3 DNA sequence: TGTGCCAGCAGGGGGGGGACAGGAGAACGCGGGAACATTCAGTACTTC.

The chain is built from TRBV15 and TRBJ2-7, with D possibly TRBD2 on 6 matching bases. The CDR3 sequence is 13 residues long. With 5 bases removed from V and 1 base from J, the gap between germline ends came to 9 bases. Germline V gene sequence: CDR1 LNHNV, CDR2 YYDKDF (reference sequence). CDR3 in DNA: TGTGCCACCAGCGAGACTAGATCCTACGAGCAGTACGTC. This codes for CATSETRSYEQYV.